This T cell receptor beta chain appears in the sequencing data of a study of T cells in Graves' hyperthyroidism and ophthalmopathy. This clonotype showed up just a few times. The TCR beta CDR3 regions underwent amplification using RNA transcripts as the source. The HTBI primer set was used in a first-round RT-PCR of the TCR CDR3. A single record per CDR3 protein comes from TCRdb applying MiXCR to the multiplex PCR reads. The top ten hold approximately 15% of the sample, which has about 510,000 distinct CDR3 sequences, approximately 14% seen once. The receptor's source is a woman between 35 and 50 years old with Graves' hyperthyroidism. The specimen was blood.

CDR3 nucleotides: TGTGCCAGTAGTCCGACAGGGCTTCAGCCCCAGCATTTT. Protein sequence: CASSPTGLQPQHF. The chain combines TRBV19 with TRBJ1-5; 7 bases line up with TRBD1. V lost 5 bases to trimming and J lost 6 bases; unmatched junction nucleotides: 4. This CDR3 region has 13 residues. The germline CDR1 and CDR2 sequences are LNHDA and SQIVND (reference sequence).